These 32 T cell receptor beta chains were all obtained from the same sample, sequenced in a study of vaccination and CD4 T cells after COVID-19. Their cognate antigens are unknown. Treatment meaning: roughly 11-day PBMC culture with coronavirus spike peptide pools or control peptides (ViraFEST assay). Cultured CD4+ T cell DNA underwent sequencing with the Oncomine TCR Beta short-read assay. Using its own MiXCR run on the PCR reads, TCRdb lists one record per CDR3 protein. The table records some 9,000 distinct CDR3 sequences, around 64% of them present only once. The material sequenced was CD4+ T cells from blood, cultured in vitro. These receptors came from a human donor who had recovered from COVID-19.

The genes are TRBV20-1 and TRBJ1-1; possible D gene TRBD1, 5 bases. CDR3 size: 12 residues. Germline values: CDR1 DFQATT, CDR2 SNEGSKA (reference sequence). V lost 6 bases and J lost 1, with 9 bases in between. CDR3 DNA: TGCAGTGCCCGACAGAAGAACACTGAAGCTTTCTTT. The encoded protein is CSARQKNTEAFF.

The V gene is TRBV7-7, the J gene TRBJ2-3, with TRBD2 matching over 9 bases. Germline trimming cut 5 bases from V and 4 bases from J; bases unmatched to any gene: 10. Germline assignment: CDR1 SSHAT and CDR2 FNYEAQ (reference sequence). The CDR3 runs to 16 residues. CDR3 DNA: TGTGCCAGCAGCATGTCGTATAGCGGGAGCGCAGATACGCAGTATTTT. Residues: CASSMSYSGSADTQYF.

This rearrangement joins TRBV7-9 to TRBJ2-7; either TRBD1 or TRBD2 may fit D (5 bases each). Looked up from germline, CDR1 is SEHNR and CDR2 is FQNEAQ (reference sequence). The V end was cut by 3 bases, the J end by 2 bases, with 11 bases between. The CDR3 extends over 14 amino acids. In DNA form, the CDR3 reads TGTGCCAGCAGCTTGGCCGGGACGACCTACGAGCAGTACTTC. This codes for CASSLAGTTYEQYF.

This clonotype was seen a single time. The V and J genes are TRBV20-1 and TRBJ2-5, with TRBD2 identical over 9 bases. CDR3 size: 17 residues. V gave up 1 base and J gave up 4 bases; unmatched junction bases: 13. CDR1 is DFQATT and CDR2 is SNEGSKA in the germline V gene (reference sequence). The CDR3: CSARGLAGGPRGETQYF. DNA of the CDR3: TGCAGTGCTAGAGGTTTGGCGGGGGGGCCCAGGGGAGAGACCCAGTACTTC.

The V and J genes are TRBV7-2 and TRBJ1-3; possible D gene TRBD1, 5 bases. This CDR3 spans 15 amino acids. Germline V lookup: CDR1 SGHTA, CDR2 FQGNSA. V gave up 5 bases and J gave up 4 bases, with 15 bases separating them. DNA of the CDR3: TGTGCCAGCAGCACTACCGGGACGATAGGAAACACCATATATTTT. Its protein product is CASSTTGTIGNTIYF.

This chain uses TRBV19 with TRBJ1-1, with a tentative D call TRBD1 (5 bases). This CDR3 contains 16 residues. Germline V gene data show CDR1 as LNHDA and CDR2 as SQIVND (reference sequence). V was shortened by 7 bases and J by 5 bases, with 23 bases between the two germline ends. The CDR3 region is CASMGTRVNRWTEAFF. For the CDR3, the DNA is TGTGCCAGTATGGGGACGAGAGTAAATCGTTGGACTGAAGCTTTCTTT.

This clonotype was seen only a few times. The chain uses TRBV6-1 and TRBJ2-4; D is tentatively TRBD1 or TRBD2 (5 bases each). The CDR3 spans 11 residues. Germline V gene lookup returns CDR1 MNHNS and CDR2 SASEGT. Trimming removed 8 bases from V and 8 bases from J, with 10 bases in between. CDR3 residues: CASQGTHIQYF. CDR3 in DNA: TGTGCCAGCCAAGGGACGCACATTCAGTACTTC.

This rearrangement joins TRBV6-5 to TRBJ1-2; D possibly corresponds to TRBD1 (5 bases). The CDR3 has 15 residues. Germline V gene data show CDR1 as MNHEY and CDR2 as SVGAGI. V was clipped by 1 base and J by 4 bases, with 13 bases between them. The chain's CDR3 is CASSYYRTGFYGYTF. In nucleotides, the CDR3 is TGTGCCAGCAGTTACTACAGGACGGGATTCTATGGCTACACCTTC.

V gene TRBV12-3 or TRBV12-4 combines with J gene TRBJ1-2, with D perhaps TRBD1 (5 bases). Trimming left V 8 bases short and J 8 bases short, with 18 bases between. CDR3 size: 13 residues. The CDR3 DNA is TGTGCCAGCGGCGACAGAATTGAGGGCGGCTACACCTTC. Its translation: CASGDRIEGGYTF.

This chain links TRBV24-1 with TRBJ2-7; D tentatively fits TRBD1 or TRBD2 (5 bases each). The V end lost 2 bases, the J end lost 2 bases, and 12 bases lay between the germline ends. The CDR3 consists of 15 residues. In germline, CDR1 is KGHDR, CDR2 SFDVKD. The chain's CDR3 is CATSDSGGNPYEQYF. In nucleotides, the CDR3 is TGTGCCACCAGTGATTCTGGGGGAAATCCCTACGAGCAGTACTTC.

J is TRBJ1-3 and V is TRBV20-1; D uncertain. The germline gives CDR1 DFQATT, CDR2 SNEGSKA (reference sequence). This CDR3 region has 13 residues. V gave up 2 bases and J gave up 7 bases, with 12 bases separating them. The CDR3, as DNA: TGCAGTGCTAGACCCCCGGAGTGGAACACCATATATTTT. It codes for CSARPPEWNTIYF.

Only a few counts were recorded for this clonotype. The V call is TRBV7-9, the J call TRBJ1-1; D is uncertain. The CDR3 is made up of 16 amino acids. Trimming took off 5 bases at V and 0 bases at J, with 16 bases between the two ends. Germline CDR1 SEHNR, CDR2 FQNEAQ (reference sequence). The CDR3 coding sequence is TGTGCCAGCAGCCCCTTAGGGTACCATATGAACACTGAAGCTTTCTTT. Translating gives CASSPLGYHMNTEAFF.

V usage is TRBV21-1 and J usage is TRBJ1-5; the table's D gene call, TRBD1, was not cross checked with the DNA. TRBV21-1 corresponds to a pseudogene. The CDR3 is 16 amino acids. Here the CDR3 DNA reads TGTGCCAGCAGCCCGGGGGGGGGGGCCCCGGAGCAGCCCCAGCATTTT. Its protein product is CASSPGGGAPEQPQHF.

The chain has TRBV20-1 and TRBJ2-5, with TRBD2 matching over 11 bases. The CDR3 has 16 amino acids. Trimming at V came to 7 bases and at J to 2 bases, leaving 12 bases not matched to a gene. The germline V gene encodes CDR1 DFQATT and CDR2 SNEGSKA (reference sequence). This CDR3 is CSVWGGTSGTQETQYF. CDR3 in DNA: TGCAGTGTTTGGGGGGGGACTAGCGGAACACAAGAGACCCAGTACTTC.

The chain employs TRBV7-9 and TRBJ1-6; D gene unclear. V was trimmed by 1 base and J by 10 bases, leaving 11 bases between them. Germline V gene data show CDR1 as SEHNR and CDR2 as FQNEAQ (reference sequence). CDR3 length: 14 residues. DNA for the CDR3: TGTGCCAGCAGCTTAGACGTCGCGAAATCACCCCTCCACTTT. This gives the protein CASSLDVAKSPLHF.

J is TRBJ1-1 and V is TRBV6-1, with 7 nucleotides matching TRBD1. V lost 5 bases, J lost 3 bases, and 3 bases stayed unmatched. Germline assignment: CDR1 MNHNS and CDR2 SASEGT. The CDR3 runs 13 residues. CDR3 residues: CASSRTGDTEAFF. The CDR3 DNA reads TGTGCCAGCAGTCGCACAGGGGACACTGAAGCTTTCTTT.

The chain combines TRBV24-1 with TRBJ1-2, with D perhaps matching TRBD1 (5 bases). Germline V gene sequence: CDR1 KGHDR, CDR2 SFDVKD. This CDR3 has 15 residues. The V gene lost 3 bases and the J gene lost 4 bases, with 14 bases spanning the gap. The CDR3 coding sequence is TGTGCCACCAGTGATGGGATGGGGCGGGGCTATGGCTACACCTTC. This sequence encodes CATSDGMGRGYGYTF.

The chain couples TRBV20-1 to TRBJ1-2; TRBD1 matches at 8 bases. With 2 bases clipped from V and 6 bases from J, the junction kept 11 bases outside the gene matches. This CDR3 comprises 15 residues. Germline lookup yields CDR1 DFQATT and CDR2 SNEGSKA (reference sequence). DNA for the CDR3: TGCAGTGCTAGACCCTTCGACAGGGGAGGTCATGGCTACACCTTC. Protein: CSARPFDRGGHGYTF.

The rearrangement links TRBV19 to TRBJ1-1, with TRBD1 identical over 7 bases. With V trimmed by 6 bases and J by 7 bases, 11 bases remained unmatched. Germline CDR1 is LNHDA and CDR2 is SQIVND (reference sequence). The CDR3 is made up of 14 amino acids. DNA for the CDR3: TGTGCCAGTAGAGCCCTGCGGGACAGTGATGAAGCTTTCTTT. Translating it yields CASRALRDSDEAFF.

CDR3 coding DNA: TGTGCCAGCAGCCCGGGACTATCGCGAGATACGCAGTATTTT. Residues: CASSPGLSRDTQYF. V gene TRBV6-1 combines with J gene TRBJ2-3; TRBD2 aligns across 7 bases. The germline CDR1 and CDR2 sequences are MNHNS and SASEGT. V lost 6 bases to trimming and J lost 5 bases; unmatched junction nucleotides: 8. The CDR3 is 14 residues long.

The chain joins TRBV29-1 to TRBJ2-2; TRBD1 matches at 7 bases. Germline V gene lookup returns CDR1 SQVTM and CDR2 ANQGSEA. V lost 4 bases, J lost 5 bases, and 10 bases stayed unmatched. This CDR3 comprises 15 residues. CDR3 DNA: TGCAGCGTTGGCAGCAACAGGGGACGAACCGGGGAGCTGTTTTTT. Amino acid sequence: CSVGSNRGRTGELFF.

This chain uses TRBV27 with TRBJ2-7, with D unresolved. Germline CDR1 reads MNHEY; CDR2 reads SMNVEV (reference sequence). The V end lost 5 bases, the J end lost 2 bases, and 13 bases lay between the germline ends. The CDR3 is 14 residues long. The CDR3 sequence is CASSPRSLPYEQYF. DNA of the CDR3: TGTGCCAGCAGTCCCCGGAGTCTTCCCTACGAGCAGTACTTC.

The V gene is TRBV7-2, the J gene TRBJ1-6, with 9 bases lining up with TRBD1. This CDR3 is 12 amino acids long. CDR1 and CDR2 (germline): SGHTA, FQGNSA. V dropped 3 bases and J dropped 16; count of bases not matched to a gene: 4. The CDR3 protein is CASSFDRGGLHF. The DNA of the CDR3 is TGTGCCAGCAGCTTCGACAGGGGGGGACTCCACTTT.

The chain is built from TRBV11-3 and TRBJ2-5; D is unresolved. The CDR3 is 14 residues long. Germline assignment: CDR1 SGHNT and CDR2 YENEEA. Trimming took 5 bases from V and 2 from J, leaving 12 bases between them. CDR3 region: CASSQWARQETQYF. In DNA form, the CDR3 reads TGTGCCAGCAGCCAATGGGCAAGACAAGAGACCCAGTACTTC. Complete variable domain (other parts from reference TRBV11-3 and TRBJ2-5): EAGVVQSPRYKIIEKKQPVAFWCNPISGHNTLYWYLQNLGQGPELLIRYENEEAVDDSQLPKDRFSAERLKGVDSTLKIQPAELGDSAVYLCASSQWARQETQYFGPGTRLLVL.

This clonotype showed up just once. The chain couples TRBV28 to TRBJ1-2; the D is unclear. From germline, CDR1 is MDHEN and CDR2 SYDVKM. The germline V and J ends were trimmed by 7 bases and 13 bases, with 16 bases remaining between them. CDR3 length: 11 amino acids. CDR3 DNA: TGTGCCAGCAATGGTTACGATTCTGCCACCTTC. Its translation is CASNGYDSATF.

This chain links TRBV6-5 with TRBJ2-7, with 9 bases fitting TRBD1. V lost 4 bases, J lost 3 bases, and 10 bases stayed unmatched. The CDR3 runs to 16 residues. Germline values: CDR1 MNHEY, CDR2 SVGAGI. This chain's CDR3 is CASSSAGGTGYYEQYF. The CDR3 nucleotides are TGTGCCAGCAGTTCCGCCGGCGGGACAGGGTACTACGAGCAGTACTTC.

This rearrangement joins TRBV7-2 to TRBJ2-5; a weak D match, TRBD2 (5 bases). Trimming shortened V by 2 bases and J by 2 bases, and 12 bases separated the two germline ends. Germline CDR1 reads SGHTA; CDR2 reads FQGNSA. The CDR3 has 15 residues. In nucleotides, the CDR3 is TGTGCCAGCAGCTTACAAAATCAGCGGCAAGAGACCCAGTACTTC. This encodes CASSLQNQRQETQYF.

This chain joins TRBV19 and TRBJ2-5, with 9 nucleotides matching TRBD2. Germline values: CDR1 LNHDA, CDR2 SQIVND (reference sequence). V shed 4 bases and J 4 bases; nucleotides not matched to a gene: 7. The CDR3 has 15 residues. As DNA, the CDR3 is TGTGCCAGTAGTACCGGACTAGCGTTGGCAGAGACCCAGTACTTC. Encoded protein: CASSTGLALAETQYF.

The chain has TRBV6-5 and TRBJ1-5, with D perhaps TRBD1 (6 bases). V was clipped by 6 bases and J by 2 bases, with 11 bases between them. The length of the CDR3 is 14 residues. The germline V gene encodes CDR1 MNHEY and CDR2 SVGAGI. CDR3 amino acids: CASSYRAGNQPQHF. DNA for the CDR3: TGTGCCAGCAGCTACAGGGCGGGCAATCAGCCCCAGCATTTT.

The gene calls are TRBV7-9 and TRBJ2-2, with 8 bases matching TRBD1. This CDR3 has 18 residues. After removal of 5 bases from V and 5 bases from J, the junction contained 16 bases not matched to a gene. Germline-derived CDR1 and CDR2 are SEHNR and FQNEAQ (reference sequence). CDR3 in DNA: TGTGCCAGCAGCACGTCTTCAGGGGGCGCGAGGGGGACCGGGGAGCTGTTTTTT. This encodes CASSTSSGGARGTGELFF.

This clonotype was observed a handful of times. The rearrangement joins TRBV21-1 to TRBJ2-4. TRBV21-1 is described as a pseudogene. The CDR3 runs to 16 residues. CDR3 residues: CASTKDHGILKNIQYF. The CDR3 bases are TGTGCCAGCACTAAAGACCACGGTATTCTGAAAAACATTCAGTACTTC.

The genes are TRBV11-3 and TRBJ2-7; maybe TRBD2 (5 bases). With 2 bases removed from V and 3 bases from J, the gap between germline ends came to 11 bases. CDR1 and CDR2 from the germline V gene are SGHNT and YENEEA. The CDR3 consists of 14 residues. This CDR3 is CASSLRQTNYEQYF. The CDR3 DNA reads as TGTGCCAGCAGCTTAAGGCAGACTAACTACGAGCAGTACTTC.